Following are 2 T cell receptor beta chains from one sample sequenced in a study of cytomegalovirus exposure and HLA in healthy donors. Libraries were prepared by immunoSEQ multiplex PCR; TCRdb keeps only in-frame clonotypes and omits some of them. This repertoire shows fewer than 200,000 clones, approximately 96% found once; its top ten account for roughly 0.83%. The specimen was PBMCs. Every receptor here comes from a woman between 18 and 30 years old in good health and CMV-seronegative.

The V call is TRBV7-2, the J call TRBJ1-1; weak D call: TRBD1 (5 bases). Trimming took off 0 bases at V and 5 bases at J, with 7 bases between the two ends. The CDR3 spans 13 residues. Germline V gene sequence: CDR1 SGHTA, CDR2 FQGNSA. CDR3 protein: CASSLAKGTEAFF. The CDR3, as DNA: TGTGCCAGCAGCTTAGCAAAGGGGACTGAAGCTTTCTTT.

The chain recombines TRBV7-3 with TRBJ2-3; the D gene is possibly TRBD2 (6 bases). The germline V gene has CDR1 SGHTA and CDR2 FQGTGA. Deletions cut 3 bases from V and 4 bases from J, with 14 bases between. The length of the CDR3 is 15 residues. In DNA form, the CDR3 reads TGTGCCAGCAGCTTCATTTACGGGGGTGCAGATACGCAGTATTTT. Amino acid sequence: CASSFIYGGADTQYF.